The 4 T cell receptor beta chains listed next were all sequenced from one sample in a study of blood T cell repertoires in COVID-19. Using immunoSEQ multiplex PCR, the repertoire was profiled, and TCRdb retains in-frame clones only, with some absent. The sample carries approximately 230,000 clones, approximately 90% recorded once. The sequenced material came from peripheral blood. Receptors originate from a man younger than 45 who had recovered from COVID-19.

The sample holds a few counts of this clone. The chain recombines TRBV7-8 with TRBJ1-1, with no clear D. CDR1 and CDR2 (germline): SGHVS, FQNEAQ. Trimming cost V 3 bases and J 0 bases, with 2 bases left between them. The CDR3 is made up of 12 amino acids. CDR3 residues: CASSFMNTEAFF. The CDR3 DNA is TGTGCCAGCAGCTTCATGAACACTGAAGCTTTCTTT.

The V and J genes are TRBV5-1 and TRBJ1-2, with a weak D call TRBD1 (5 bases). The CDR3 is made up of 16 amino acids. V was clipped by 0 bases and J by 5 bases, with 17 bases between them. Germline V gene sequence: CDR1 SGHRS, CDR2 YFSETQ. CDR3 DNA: TGCGCCAGCAGCTTGGTCCCCGTTGGGGCGGAATATGGCTACACCTTC. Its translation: CASSLVPVGAEYGYTF.

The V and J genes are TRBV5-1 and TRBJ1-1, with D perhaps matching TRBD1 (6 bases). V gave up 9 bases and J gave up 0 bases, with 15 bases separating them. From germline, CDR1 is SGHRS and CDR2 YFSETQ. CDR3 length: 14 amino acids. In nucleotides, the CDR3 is TGCGCCACCGGGAGGGAGGGGGTGAACACTGAAGCTTTCTTT. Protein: CATGREGVNTEAFF. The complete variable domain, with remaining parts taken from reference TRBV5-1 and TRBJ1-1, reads KAGVTQTPRYLIKTRGQQVTLSCSPISGHRSVSWYQQTPGQGLQFLFEYFSETQRNKGNFPGRFSGRQFSNSRSEMNVSTLELGDSALYLCATGREGVNTEAFFGQGTRLTVV.

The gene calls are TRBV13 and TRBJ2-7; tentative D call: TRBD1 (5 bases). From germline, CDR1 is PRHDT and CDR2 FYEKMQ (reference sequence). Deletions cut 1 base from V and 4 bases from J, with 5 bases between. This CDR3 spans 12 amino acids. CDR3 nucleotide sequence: TGTGCCAGCAGCTTAGACAGGTACGAGCAGTACTTC. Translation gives CASSLDRYEQYF.